These 13 T cell receptor beta chains originate from one sample sequenced in a study of identical twins. MiXCR, run by TCRdb on the 5' RACE reads, gives a single entry per CDR3 protein. The table shows about 530,000 distinct CDR3 sequences, with around 22% occurring only once. These records were also assigned to another study, of yellow fever vaccine responses in identical twins.

Sequenced: CD4+ T cells sorted from blood. The receptors stem from a woman in her late teens or twenties in good health.

J is TRBJ2-1 and V is TRBV5-1, with 7 nucleotides matching TRBD1. The trim removed 5 bases at V and 6 bases at J, leaving 5 bases unmatched. The CDR3 length is 13 residues. From germline, CDR1 is SGHRS and CDR2 YFSETQ. CDR3 residues: CASSGSGGNEQFF. The CDR3 nucleotides read TGCGCCAGCAGTGGGTCAGGGGGCAATGAGCAGTTCTTC.

V usage is TRBV5-1 and J usage is TRBJ2-5; the D gene is possibly TRBD1 (6 bases). Trimming took 0 bases from V and 2 from J, leaving 14 bases between them. Looked up from germline, CDR1 is SGHRS and CDR2 is YFSETQ. CDR3 length equals 16 residues. The CDR3 region has the DNA TGCGCCAGCAGCTTGGGGCTTGGACAGAGGCAAGAGACCCAGTACTTC. As protein: CASSLGLGQRQETQYF. Supplemented by reference TRBV5-1 and TRBJ2-5, the full variable domain reads KAGVTQTPRYLIKTRGQQVTLSCSPISGHRSVSWYQQTPGQGLQFLFEYFSETQRNKGNFPGRFSGRQFSNSRSEMNVSTLELGDSALYLCASSLGLGQRQETQYFGPGTRLLVL.

This clonotype was detected only a few times. The J gene is TRBJ2-2, the V gene TRBV19, with D perhaps TRBD2 (6 bases). The CDR3 covers 16 residues. The germline gives CDR1 LNHDA, CDR2 SQIVND (reference sequence). V dropped 3 bases and J dropped 7 bases, with 18 bases sitting between them. The CDR3 here is CASSIPIAVSGGELFF. CDR3 in DNA: TGTGCCAGTAGTATTCCGATAGCGGTATCCGGCGGGGAGCTGTTTTTT.

V and J are TRBV13 and TRBJ1-1, with D unresolved. V lost 5 bases to trimming and J lost 5 bases, with 12 bases between them. The CDR3 is 13 amino acids. Germline loops: CDR1 PRHDT, CDR2 FYEKMQ (reference sequence). CDR3 in DNA: TGTGCCAGCAGCAAGGGTCTCGGGACTGAAGCTTTCTTT. Amino acid sequence: CASSKGLGTEAFF.

This chain connects TRBV7-2 to TRBJ2-7, with TRBD1 identical over 8 bases. V gave up 1 base and J gave up 4 bases; unmatched junction bases: 6. Germline CDR1 SGHTA, CDR2 FQGNSA. The CDR3 has 15 residues. CDR3 loop: CASSLGQGAPYEQYV. CDR3 bases: TGTGCCAGCAGCTTAGGGCAGGGGGCGCCTTACGAGCAGTACGTC.

The rearrangement links TRBV2 to TRBJ2-1, with D possibly called TRBD1 or TRBD2 (5 bases each). V lost 7 bases and J 6 bases, leaving 13 bases between the germline ends. The CDR3 extends over 13 amino acids. CDR1 is SNHLY and CDR2 is FYNNEI in the germline V gene. The CDR3 here is CASMTRGPNEQFF. DNA for the CDR3: TGTGCCAGCATGACCCGGGGCCCCAATGAGCAGTTCTTC. The full variable domain, completed using reference TRBV2 and TRBJ2-1, is EPEVTQTPSHQVTQMGQEVILRCVPISNHLYFYWYRQILGQKVEFLVSFYNNEISEKSEIFDDQFSVERPDGSNFTLKIRSTKLEDSAMYFCASMTRGPNEQFFGPGTRLTVL.

The CDR3 sequence is CASSLGQPINQPQHF. The CDR3 DNA is TGTGCCAGCAGCTTAGGCCAGCCGATCAATCAGCCCCAGCATTTT. The rearrangement uses TRBV7-2 and TRBJ1-5; D is unresolved. Germline V gene sequence: CDR1 SGHTA, CDR2 FQGNSA. V lost 1 base and J lost 3, with 10 bases in between. The CDR3 is 15 amino acids.

This clonotype has a count of ten or more. The chain has TRBV12-3 or TRBV12-4 and TRBJ2-1; D is possibly TRBD1 or TRBD2 (6 bases each). CDR3 length: 16 amino acids. V lost 3 bases and J 3 bases, leaving 15 bases between the germline ends. Written as DNA, the CDR3 is TGTGCCAGCAGTTTCGGGGTAGGGGGGAACTACAATGAGCAGTTCTTC. Protein product: CASSFGVGGNYNEQFF.

This clonotype was detected only a few times. The CDR3 protein is CASSQDGSFGYGYTF. CDR3 coding DNA: TGTGCCAGCAGCCAAGATGGGAGTTTTGGCTATGGCTACACCTTC. This chain joins TRBV4-2 and TRBJ1-2; D call uncertain. CDR3 size: 15 residues. Germline V gene data show CDR1 as LGHNA and CDR2 as YNFKEQ. V shed 0 bases and J shed 4 bases, with 12 bases lying between them.

The chain combines TRBV29-1 with TRBJ1-5, with TRBD1 matching over 7 bases. CDR1 and CDR2 (germline): SQVTM, ANQGSEA. J gave up 3 bases and V 4 bases, and 3 bases lay outside the gene matches. The length of the CDR3 is 13 residues. The CDR3 DNA is TGCAGCGTTGCAGGGGGGTTCAATCAGCCCCAGCATTTT. This gives the protein CSVAGGFNQPQHF.

This rearrangement joins TRBV7-9 to TRBJ2-3; 9 bases fit TRBD1. J gave up 3 bases and V 5 bases, and 6 bases lay outside the gene matches. There are 15 residues in the CDR3. CDR1 SEHNR and CDR2 FQNEAQ come from the germline V gene (reference sequence). CDR3 in amino acids: CASSKQGAGTDTQYF. In DNA, the CDR3 is TGTGCCAGCAGCAAACAGGGGGCTGGGACAGATACGCAGTATTTT.

This chain uses TRBV6-5 with TRBJ2-3; TRBD1 matches 11 bases. Germline lookup yields CDR1 MNHEY and CDR2 SVGAGI. Unmatched junction bases numbered 3, after V lost 2 bases and J lost 5 bases. The CDR3 is 15 residues long. CDR3 protein: CASSYAGQGVDTQYF. The CDR3 DNA reads TGTGCCAGCAGTTACGCGGGACAGGGGGTAGATACGCAGTATTTT.

This chain joins TRBV12-3 or TRBV12-4 and TRBJ1-6; a weak D match, TRBD1 (6 bases). The CDR3 runs to 14 residues. V lost 6 bases, J lost 10 bases, and 16 bases lay in between. This CDR3 reads CASRARGEGSPLHF. CDR3 nucleotide sequence: TGTGCCAGCAGGGCCAGGGGTGAGGGGTCACCCCTCCACTTT.